This T cell receptor (beta chain) was sequenced in a study of T cell responses to AZD1222 COVID-19 vaccine. Comment on this clone: What it recognizes is unknown.

Per germline, CDR1 KGHSH and CDR2 LQKENI. The CDR3 has 17 amino acids. V gave up 4 bases and J gave up 4 bases, with 20 bases separating them. Data came from immunoSEQ multiplex PCR; TCRdb stores just in-frame clones and leaves some out. This sample has some 170,000 clones; around nine tenths occur once, and the top ten carry under 2%. The study, taken as a whole, reports: Spike-wide coverage was observed for vaccine-associated CD4 TCRs, with dominant responses at 160-218 and 743-854. The study found Spike-specific TCR breadth and depth rose after two AZD1222 doses. Most donors were white British, females outnumbered males, and clonal diversity was possibly underestimated. Scientists sampled the repertoires only once the peak T cell response had passed.

Sequenced here: peripheral blood, sampled on day 0 of AZD1222 vaccination. The J gene is TRBJ1-5, the V gene TRBV18; tentatively, D is TRBD1 (6 bases). This clonotype was sampled from an adult in good health. CDR3 in amino acids: CASSLRQASAQNQPQHF. The CDR3 DNA follows: TGTGCCAGCTCACTTCGACAGGCTTCAGCTCAAAATCAGCCCCAGCATTTT.